These 11 T cell receptor beta chains were all obtained from the same sample, sequenced in a study of CD8+ T cells in alopecia areata. RNA extraction and reverse transcription yielded cDNA as sequencing template. TCRdb's table, derived via immunoSEQ multiplex PCR, lists solely in-frame clones and lacks some. The table includes about 64,000 clones, roughly 47% detected once. Sequenced sample: NKG2D-low CD8+ T cells sorted from blood. The source is a human donor with alopecia areata.

The chain has TRBV25-1 and TRBJ2-5; D unresolved. Germline assignment: CDR1 MGHDK and CDR2 SYGVNS. V lost 4 bases to trimming and J lost 5 bases, with 11 bases between them. The CDR3 totals 13 residues. CDR3 sequence (DNA): TGTGCCAGCAGTGGTTCGTTGCGGGAGACCCAGTACTTC. It specifies CASSGSLRETQYF.

The genes are TRBV9 and TRBJ2-5; the match to TRBD2 covers 9 bases. The V gene's germline CDR1 is SGDLS and CDR2 YYNGEE. The CDR3 has 16 amino acids. The V gene end was trimmed by 5 bases and the J gene end by 4 bases; junction bases not matched to a gene: 12. The CDR3: CASRAGSGSEGETQYF. CDR3 in DNA: TGTGCCAGCAGGGCCGGTAGCGGGAGTGAGGGAGAGACCCAGTACTTC.

The CDR3 nucleotides read TGTGCCAGCAGTGATGGGCTTCCGGCAGGGTCACCCCTCCACTTT. It specifies CASSDGLPAGSPLHF. The V gene is TRBV7-9, the J gene TRBJ1-6, with D perhaps matching TRBD1 (5 bases). The CDR3 covers 15 residues. Between the trimmed V and J ends, which lost 6 bases and 10 bases, there was a span of 19 bases. Looked up from germline, CDR1 is SEHNR and CDR2 is FQNEAQ (reference sequence).

This clone was seen a few times. The chain combines TRBV29-1 with TRBJ1-1, with D maybe TRBD1 (6 bases). The germline CDR1 and CDR2 sequences are SQVTM and ANQGSEA. V was cut by 7 bases and J by 0 bases, with 12 bases left in between. CDR3 length equals 13 residues. The chain's CDR3 is CSAPGQMNTEAFF. CDR3 nucleotide sequence: TGCAGCGCACCCGGACAGATGAACACTGAAGCTTTCTTT.

The CDR3 protein is CASSQVRGVLYF. Written as DNA, the CDR3 is TGCGCCAGCAGCCAAGTGAGAGGGGTTCTGTACTTC. The V and J genes are TRBV4-3 and TRBJ2-7, with D tentatively TRBD1 or TRBD2 (5 bases each). Germline-derived CDR1 and CDR2 are LGHNA and YSLEER. The CDR3 has 12 residues. V lost 1 base, J lost 12 bases, and 13 bases lay in between.

This chain links TRBV7-2 with TRBJ1-5, with D uncertain. V dropped 5 bases and J dropped 7 bases, with 21 bases sitting between them. Germline lookup yields CDR1 SGHTA and CDR2 FQGNSA. CDR3 size: 16 residues. Here the CDR3 reads CASSNTGGSLWQPQHF. CDR3 DNA sequence: TGTGCCAGCAGCAACACCGGCGGGTCCCTTTGGCAGCCCCAGCATTTT.

This clone was detected only a few times. The chain uses TRBV7-9 and TRBJ2-7; 11 nucleotides match TRBD2. Germline CDR1 and CDR2: SEHNR and FQNEAQ (reference sequence). The CDR3 is 15 residues long. V was clipped by 4 bases and J by 5 bases; unmatched bases: 7. CDR3 sequence: CASSSVAGGPNEQYF. The CDR3 region has the DNA TGTGCCAGCAGCTCCGTAGCGGGAGGGCCCAACGAGCAGTACTTC.

A few counts support this clone. This chain uses TRBV29-1 with TRBJ1-1; no clear D gene. Germline V gene lookup returns CDR1 SQVTM and CDR2 ANQGSEA. Trimming removed 4 bases from V and 0 bases from J, with 6 bases in between. The CDR3 sequence is 12 residues long. The CDR3 nucleotides read TGCAGCGTTGTATTGATGAACACTGAAGCTTTCTTT. Protein product: CSVVLMNTEAFF. Using reference TRBV29-1 and TRBJ1-1 for the parts outside the CDR3, the full variable domain is SAVISQKPSRDICQRGTSLTIQCQVDSQVTMMFWYRQQPGQSLTLIATANQGSEATYESGFVIDKFPISRPNLTFSTLTVSNMSPEDSSIYLCSVVLMNTEAFFGQGTRLTVV.

The chain carries TRBV9 and TRBJ2-4; D perhaps matches TRBD2 (5 bases). The V and J ends lost 6 bases and 1 base respectively, with 11 bases between them. The CDR3 sequence is 14 residues long. Germline V gene sequence: CDR1 SGDLS, CDR2 YYNGEE. The CDR3 here is CASNPGSAKNIQYF. In DNA, the CDR3 is TGTGCCAGCAACCCGGGGAGTGCCAAAAACATTCAGTACTTC.

A note on this clone: Other DNA sequences in this specimen translate into the identical CDR3. The chain is built from TRBV30 and TRBJ2-3; TRBD2 matches at 9 bases. The V gene's germline CDR1 is GTSNPN and CDR2 SVGIG (reference sequence). There are 16 residues in the CDR3. Losses at the gene ends were 7 bases for V and 2 bases for J; bases not matched to a gene: 13. The CDR3 DNA is TGTGCCTCCGAAGGCGGACTAGCGCCGGACACAGATACGCAGTATTTT. Amino acids: CASEGGLAPDTDTQYF.

The J gene is TRBJ2-7, the V gene TRBV7-9, with D possibly TRBD2 on 5 matching bases. The germline CDR1 and CDR2 sequences are SEHNR and FQNEAQ (reference sequence). The CDR3 contains 14 residues. Trimming took off 0 bases at V and 6 bases at J, with 12 bases between the two ends. The CDR3 loop reads CASSLARAVSEQYF. The CDR3 DNA reads as TGTGCCAGCAGCTTAGCGCGGGCAGTCAGCGAGCAGTACTTC.